This record looks at one TCR beta chain sequence and its context. Antigen: not known. The protocol was immunoSEQ multiplex PCR, while the TCRdb copy is restricted to in-frame clones and leaves out a portion. The data show about 330,000 clones, 74% seen once. These data originate in a study of shared clonotypes between healthy human individuals. Study-level points and caveats: The expectation was that sequencing depth would affect clonotype sharing among donors.

The germline V gene encodes CDR1 SGHNT and CDR2 YYREEE (reference sequence). This CDR3 has 14 residues. V lost 4 bases and J lost 6, with 14 bases in between. Caucasian adults residing in Nashville, Tennessee made up all the donors. The sample taken for sequencing was memory CD4+ T cells sorted from blood. The subset here: CD45RA-negative fraction. The V gene is TRBV5-4, the J gene TRBJ2-1, with D perhaps being TRBD1 or TRBD2 (7 bases each). The clonotype originates from a man aged 30 to 45 in good health. The DNA of the CDR3 is TGTGCCAGCAGCGCCAGGGGGAGGGCCAATGAGCAGTTCTTC. Residues: CASSARGRANEQFF.